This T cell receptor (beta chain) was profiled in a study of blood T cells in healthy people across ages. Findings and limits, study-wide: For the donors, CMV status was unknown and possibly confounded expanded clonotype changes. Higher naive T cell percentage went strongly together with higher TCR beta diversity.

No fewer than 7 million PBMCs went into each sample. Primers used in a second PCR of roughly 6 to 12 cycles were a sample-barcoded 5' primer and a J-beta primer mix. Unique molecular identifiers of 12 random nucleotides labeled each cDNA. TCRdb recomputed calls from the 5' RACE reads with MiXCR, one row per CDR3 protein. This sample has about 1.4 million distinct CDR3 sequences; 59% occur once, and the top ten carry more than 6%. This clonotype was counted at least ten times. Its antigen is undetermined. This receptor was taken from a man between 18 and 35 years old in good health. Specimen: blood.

This CDR3 is CASSLVAGAYEQYF. The CDR3 DNA reads TGTGCCAGCAGCTTAGTAGCGGGGGCCTACGAGCAGTACTTC. The V gene is TRBV27, the J gene TRBJ2-7, with TRBD2 matching 9 bases. This CDR3 is built from 14 residues. V shed 6 bases, J shed 2 bases, and the junction held 5 bases outside the gene matches. The V gene's germline CDR1 is MNHEY and CDR2 SMNVEV (reference sequence).